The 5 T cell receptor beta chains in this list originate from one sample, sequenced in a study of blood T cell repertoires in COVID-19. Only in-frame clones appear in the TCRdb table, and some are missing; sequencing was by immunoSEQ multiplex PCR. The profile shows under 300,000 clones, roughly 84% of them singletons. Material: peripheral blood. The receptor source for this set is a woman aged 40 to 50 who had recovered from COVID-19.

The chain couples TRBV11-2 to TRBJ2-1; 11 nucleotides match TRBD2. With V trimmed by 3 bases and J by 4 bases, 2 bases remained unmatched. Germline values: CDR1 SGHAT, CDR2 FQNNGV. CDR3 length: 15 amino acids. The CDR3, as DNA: TGTGCCAGCAGCTTGGGACTAGCGGTGTACAATGAGCAGTTCTTC. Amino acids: CASSLGLAVYNEQFF.

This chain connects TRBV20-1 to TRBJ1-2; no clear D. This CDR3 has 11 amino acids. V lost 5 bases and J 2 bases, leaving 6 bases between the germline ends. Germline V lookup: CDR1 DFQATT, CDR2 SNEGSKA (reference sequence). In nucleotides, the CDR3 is TGCAGTGCTGCACAGAACTATGGCTACACCTTC. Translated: CSAAQNYGYTF.

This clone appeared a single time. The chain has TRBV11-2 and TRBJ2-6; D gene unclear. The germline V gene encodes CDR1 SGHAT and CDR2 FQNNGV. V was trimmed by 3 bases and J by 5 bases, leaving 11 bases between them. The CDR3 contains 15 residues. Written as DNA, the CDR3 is TGTGCCAGCAGCTTGGTCGGTCGAAGGGCCAACGTCCTGACTTTC. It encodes CASSLVGRRANVLTF.

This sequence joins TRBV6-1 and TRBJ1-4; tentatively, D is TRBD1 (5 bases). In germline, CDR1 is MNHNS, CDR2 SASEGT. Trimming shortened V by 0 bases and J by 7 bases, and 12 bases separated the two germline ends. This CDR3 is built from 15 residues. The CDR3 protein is CASSEAKGIGEKLFF. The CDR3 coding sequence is TGTGCCAGCAGTGAAGCGAAGGGGATAGGTGAAAAACTGTTTTTT.

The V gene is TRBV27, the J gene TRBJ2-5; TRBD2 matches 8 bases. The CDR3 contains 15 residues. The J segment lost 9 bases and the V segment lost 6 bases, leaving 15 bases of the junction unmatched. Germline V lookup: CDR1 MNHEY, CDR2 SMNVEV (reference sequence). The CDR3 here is CASSNGGGPSMAQYF. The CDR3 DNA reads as TGTGCCAGCAGCAACGGGGGGGGACCATCGATGGCCCAGTACTTC.